This T cell receptor (beta chain) appears in the sequencing data of a study of radiotherapy plus CTLA-4 blockade in lung cancer. Across the study: Overall, less than 20% of patients showed an objective response, while around 34% attained disease control.

Alongside CTLA-4 blockade with ipilimumab, patients with chemo-refractory metastatic non-small-cell lung cancer received focal radiation. Sequenced by immunoSEQ multiplex PCR; TCRdb stores in-frame clones only, minus some. The sample carries approximately 28,000 clones, 65% to 80% recorded once. Findings and caveats of the study: It was early blood T cell clone dynamics, with interferon-beta, that reportedly best predicted response. Clones of tumor-derived TCRs expanded in blood after radiotherapy plus ipilimumab.

In germline, CDR1 is MDHEN, CDR2 SYDVKM. After removal of 5 bases from V and 8 bases from J, the junction contained 7 bases not matched to a gene. CDR3 size: 15 residues. Turning to this clone: Antigen unknown.

The V gene is TRBV28, the J gene TRBJ2-1; 12 nucleotides line up with TRBD2. This TCR was sampled from a human donor with non-small cell lung cancer who had stable disease on radiotherapy plus ipilimumab. Sequences were derived from peripheral blood, sampled from a patient treated with radiotherapy plus ipilimumab. The CDR3 sequence: CASSGGTSGLHEQFF. CDR3 bases: TGTGCCAGCAGTGGGGGGACTAGCGGGTTACATGAGCAGTTCTTC.